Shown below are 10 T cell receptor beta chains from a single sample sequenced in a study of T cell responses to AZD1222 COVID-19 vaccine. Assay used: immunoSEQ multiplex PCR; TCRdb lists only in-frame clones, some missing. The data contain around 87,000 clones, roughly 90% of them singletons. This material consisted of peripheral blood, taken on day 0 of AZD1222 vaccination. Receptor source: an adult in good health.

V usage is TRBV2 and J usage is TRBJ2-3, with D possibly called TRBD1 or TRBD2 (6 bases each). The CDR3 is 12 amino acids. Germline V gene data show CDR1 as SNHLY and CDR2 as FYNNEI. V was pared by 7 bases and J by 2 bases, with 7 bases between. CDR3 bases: TGTGCCAGCACGGGGGCCACAGATACGCAGTATTTT. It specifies CASTGATDTQYF.

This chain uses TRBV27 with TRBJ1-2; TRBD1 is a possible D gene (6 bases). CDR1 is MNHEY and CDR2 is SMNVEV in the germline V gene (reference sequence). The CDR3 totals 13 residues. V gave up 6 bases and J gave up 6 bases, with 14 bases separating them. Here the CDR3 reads CASSGRRGDGYTF. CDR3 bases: TGTGCCAGCAGCGGTCGAAGGGGGGATGGCTACACCTTC.

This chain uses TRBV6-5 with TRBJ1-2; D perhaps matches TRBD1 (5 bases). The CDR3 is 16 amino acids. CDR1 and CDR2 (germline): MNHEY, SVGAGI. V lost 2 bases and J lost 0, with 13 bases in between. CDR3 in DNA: TGTGCCAGCAGTTACCCCAGGGTGGGGGCTAACTATGGCTACACCTTC. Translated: CASSYPRVGANYGYTF.

The CDR3 spells CAISGITDTQYF. The CDR3, as DNA: TGTGCCATCAGTGGTATTACAGATACGCAGTATTTT. The chain employs TRBV10-3 and TRBJ2-3; D is unclear. The germline V gene has CDR1 ENHRY and CDR2 SYGVKD. Trimming left V 4 bases short and J 3 bases short, with 5 bases between. The CDR3 has 12 residues.

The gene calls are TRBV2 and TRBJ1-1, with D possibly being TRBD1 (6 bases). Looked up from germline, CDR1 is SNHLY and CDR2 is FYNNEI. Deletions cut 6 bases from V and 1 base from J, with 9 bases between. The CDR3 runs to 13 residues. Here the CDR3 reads CASSGQSNTEAFF. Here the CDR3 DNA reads TGTGCCAGCAGCGGACAGTCGAACACTGAAGCTTTCTTT.

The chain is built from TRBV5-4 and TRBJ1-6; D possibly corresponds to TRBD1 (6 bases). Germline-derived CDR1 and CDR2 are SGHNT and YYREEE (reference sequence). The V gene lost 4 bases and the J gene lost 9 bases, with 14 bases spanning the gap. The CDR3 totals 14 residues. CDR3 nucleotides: TGTGCCAGCAGCCCACAGGGAGAATCTTCACCCCTCCACTTT. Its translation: CASSPQGESSPLHF.

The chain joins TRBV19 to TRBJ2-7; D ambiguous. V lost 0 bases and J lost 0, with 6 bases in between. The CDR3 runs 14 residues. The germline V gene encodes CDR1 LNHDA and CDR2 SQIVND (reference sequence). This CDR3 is CASSIDGFSYEQYF. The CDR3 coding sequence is TGTGCCAGTAGTATAGATGGATTCTCCTACGAGCAGTACTTC.

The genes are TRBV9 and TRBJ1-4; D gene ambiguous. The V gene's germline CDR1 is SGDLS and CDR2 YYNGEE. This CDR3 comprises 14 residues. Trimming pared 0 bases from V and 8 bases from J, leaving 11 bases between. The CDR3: CASSVGNKGEKLFF. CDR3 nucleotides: TGTGCCAGCAGCGTAGGGAACAAGGGCGAAAAACTGTTTTTT.

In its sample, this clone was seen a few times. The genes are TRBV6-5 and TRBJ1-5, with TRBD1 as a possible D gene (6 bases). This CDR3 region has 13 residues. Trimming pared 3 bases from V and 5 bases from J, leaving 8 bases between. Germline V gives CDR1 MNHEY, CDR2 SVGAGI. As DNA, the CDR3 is TGTGCCAGCAGTTATGACAGGCATCAGCCCCAGCATTTT. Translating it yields CASSYDRHQPQHF.

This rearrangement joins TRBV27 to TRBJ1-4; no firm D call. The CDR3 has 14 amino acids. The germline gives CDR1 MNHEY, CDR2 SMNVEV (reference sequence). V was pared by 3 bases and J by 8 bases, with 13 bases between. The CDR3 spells CASSFDPRREKLFF. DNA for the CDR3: TGTGCCAGCAGTTTCGACCCGAGGCGCGAAAAACTGTTTTTT.